These 13 T cell receptor beta chains were all obtained from the same sample, sequenced in a study of T cell responses to AZD1222 COVID-19 vaccine. The method was immunoSEQ multiplex PCR; TCRdb's version includes in-frame clones alone and lacks a portion of them. Counted here are more than 70,000 clones, nearly 90% occurring once; the ten biggest clones make up more than 5%. Specimen: peripheral blood, collected on day 0 of MenACWY control vaccination. The receptors were sampled from an adult in good health.

The rearrangement links TRBV9 to TRBJ2-5, with D possibly called TRBD1 or TRBD2 (5 bases each). V gave up 0 bases and J gave up 3 bases, with 12 bases separating them. Germline V gives CDR1 SGDLS, CDR2 YYNGEE. The CDR3 consists of 15 residues. CDR3 in amino acids: CASSVEGRPEETQYF. CDR3 in DNA: TGTGCCAGCAGCGTAGAGGGACGGCCGGAAGAGACCCAGTACTTC. Full variable domain (remainder filled in from reference TRBV9 and TRBJ2-5): DSGVTQTPKHLITATGQRVTLRCSPRSGDLSVYWYQQSLDQGLQFLIQYYNGEERAKGNILERFSAQQFPDLHSELNLSSLELGDSALYFCASSVEGRPEETQYFGPGTRLLVL.

The chain uses TRBV5-4 and TRBJ1-3; D unresolved. V lost 0 bases and J lost 0, with 7 bases in between. Germline V gene data show CDR1 as SGHNT and CDR2 as YYREEE (reference sequence). This CDR3 contains 15 residues. The CDR3 DNA reads TGTGCCAGCAGCTTGGACCGGTTCTCTGGAAACACCATATATTTT. This sequence encodes CASSLDRFSGNTIYF.

V usage is TRBV15 and J usage is TRBJ1-1; unclear D gene. Germline CDR1 reads LNHNV; CDR2 reads YYDKDF (reference sequence). The CDR3 extends over 13 amino acids. The V end was cut by 0 bases, the J end by 3 bases, with 5 bases between. In nucleotides, the CDR3 is TGTGCCACCAGCAGAGAGGCCCACACTGAAGCTTTCTTT. As protein: CATSREAHTEAFF. Drawing the rest from reference TRBV15 and TRBJ1-1, the complete variable domain is DAMVIQNPRYQVTQFGKPVTLSCSQTLNHNVMYWYQQKSSQAPKLLFHYYDKDFNNEADTPDNFQSRRPNTSFCFLDIRSPGLGDTAMYLCATSREAHTEAFFGQGTRLTVV.

This sequence joins TRBV25-1 and TRBJ1-1, with 7 bases identical to TRBD1. This CDR3 region has 15 residues. CDR1 MGHDK and CDR2 SYGVNS come from the germline V gene. Trimming removed 4 bases from V and 2 bases from J; junction bases left unmatched: 7. CDR3 region: CASSVTGSGNTEAFF. The CDR3 DNA reads TGTGCCAGCAGTGTGACAGGGTCGGGCAACACTGAAGCTTTCTTT. The full variable domain, in which reference TRBV25-1 and TRBJ1-1 provide the parts outside the CDR3, is EADIYQTPRYLVIGTGKKITLECSQTMGHDKMYWYQQDPGMELHLIHYSYGVNSTEKGDLSSESTVSRIRTEHFPLTLESARPSHTSQYLCASSVTGSGNTEAFFGQGTRLTVV.

V is TRBV7-2 and J is TRBJ1-2, with D perhaps TRBD1 (6 bases). CDR1 is SGHTA, CDR2 FQGNSA, per germline. V was shortened by 5 bases and J by 8 bases, with 15 bases between the two germline ends. This CDR3 is built from 13 residues. CDR3 nucleotide sequence: TGTGCCAGCAGCATTACAGGGTTTGGGGGCTACACCTTC. Translating gives CASSITGFGGYTF.

CDR3 sequence: CASSTGGSVTEAFF. DNA for the CDR3: TGTGCCAGCAGTACGGGGGGCAGCGTTACTGAAGCTTTCTTT. The chain links TRBV6-2 or TRBV6-3 to TRBJ1-1; weak D call: TRBD1 (6 bases). V was clipped by 5 bases and J by 5 bases, with 15 bases between them. Germline V CDR1 and CDR2: MNHEY, SVGEGT. The CDR3 is 14 residues long.

The J gene is TRBJ1-3, the V gene TRBV9; D remains unclear. Trimming took 1 base from V and 2 from J, leaving 10 bases between them. CDR3 size: 15 residues. Germline V gene lookup returns CDR1 SGDLS and CDR2 YYNGEE. The CDR3 DNA follows: TGTGCCAGCAGCGTAACGGGCATAGCTGGAAACACCATATATTTT. Translating it yields CASSVTGIAGNTIYF.

The V and J genes are TRBV6-6 and TRBJ1-1; 7 bases align to TRBD1. The germline V gene encodes CDR1 MNHNY and CDR2 SVGAGI (reference sequence). The J segment lost 0 bases and the V segment lost 4 bases, leaving 2 bases of the junction unmatched. There are 14 residues in the CDR3. The CDR3 protein is CASSSDRVNTEAFF. The CDR3 nucleotides are TGTGCCAGCAGTTCCGACAGGGTGAACACTGAAGCTTTCTTT.

The J gene is TRBJ2-7, the V gene TRBV7-6; 8 positions match TRBD2. The CDR3 has 15 residues. The V gene's germline CDR1 is SGHVS and CDR2 FNYEAQ. J was trimmed by 7 bases and V by 3 bases; bases with no gene match: 11. CDR3: CASSFKTSGRGEQYF. As DNA, the CDR3 is TGTGCCAGCAGCTTTAAAACTAGCGGAAGAGGGGAGCAGTACTTC.

V usage is TRBV7-2 and J usage is TRBJ1-5, with 7 bases fitting TRBD1. CDR1 is SGHTA, CDR2 FQGNSA, per germline. There are 15 residues in the CDR3. V lost 5 bases to trimming and J lost 1 base; unmatched junction nucleotides: 5. The CDR3 DNA follows: TGTGCCAGCAGCCTTTCGGGACAGAGCAATCAGCCCCAGCATTTT. Its translation is CASSLSGQSNQPQHF.

The gene calls are TRBV10-3 and TRBJ1-1; 7 bases are shared with TRBD1. The V segment lost 7 bases and the J segment 4 bases; nucleotides outside the gene matches: 6. The germline gives CDR1 ENHRY, CDR2 SYGVKD. CDR3 length: 13 amino acids. This chain's CDR3 is CAITSQGGTEAFF. CDR3 coding DNA: TGTGCCATCACCTCGCAGGGGGGCACTGAAGCTTTCTTT.

This clone was found once. The chain recombines TRBV24-1 with TRBJ2-7, with 10 bases matching TRBD1. After removal of 8 bases from V and 2 bases from J, the junction contained 11 bases not matched to a gene. The CDR3 runs to 16 residues. Germline-derived CDR1 and CDR2 are KGHDR and SFDVKD. The CDR3 region has the DNA TGTGCCACCATCCTGACCGGGACAGGGGCCCCCTACGAGCAGTACTTC. The encoded protein is CATILTGTGAPYEQYF.

This clone was seen just once. This chain connects TRBV5-1 to TRBJ2-1, with TRBD2 matching over 7 bases. In germline, CDR1 is SGHRS, CDR2 YFSETQ. The CDR3 has 14 residues. J was trimmed by 9 bases and V by 0 bases; bases with no gene match: 6. Here the CDR3 DNA reads TGCGCCAGCAGCTTGGCCGTTTCGGGAGGTGAGCAGTTCTTC. Translated: CASSLAVSGGEQFF.